A single sample is the source of the 11 T cell receptor beta chains below, sequenced in a study of neurological immune-mediated disorders. TCRdb redid the calling of the 5' RACE reads with MiXCR, one entry per CDR3 protein. The repertoire holds roughly 49,000 distinct CDR3 sequences, with 10% to 15% as singletons. Regarding time point: longitudinal time-point 3. The sample taken for sequencing was PBMCs. Receptors originate from a male donor with HTLV-1-associated myelopathy (HAM/TSP).

This clonotype was observed many times. V usage is TRBV28 and J usage is TRBJ1-3; D gene ambiguous. CDR3 length: 14 residues. The V end was cut by 8 bases, the J end by 3 bases, with 14 bases between. The germline CDR1 and CDR2 sequences are MDHEN and SYDVKM. The CDR3, as DNA: TGTGCCAGCGGCATAGGACGCCGTGGAAACACCATATATTTT. Protein: CASGIGRRGNTIYF.

This clonotype has more than one count but fewer than ten. Germline is not matched at one junction end, which may reflect a read error. The rearrangement joins TRBV7-7 to TRBJ2-3; D not resolved. CDR1 SSHAT and CDR2 FNYEAQ come from the germline V gene (reference sequence). CDR3 length: 13 residues. DNA for the CDR3: TGTGCTAGCAGCTTAACATATACAGATACGCAGTATTTT. Translation: CASSLTYTDTQYF.

This clonotype appeared many times. The chain carries TRBV6-6 and TRBJ1-5, with a possible D match to TRBD1 (6 bases). Trimming cost V 8 bases and J 5 bases, with 13 bases left between them. Germline CDR1 and CDR2: MNHNY and SVGAGI (reference sequence). The CDR3 totals 13 residues. The CDR3 loop is CASAGQGYQPQHF. In nucleotides, the CDR3 is TGTGCCAGCGCCGGGCAGGGGTATCAGCCCCAGCATTTT.

This chain connects TRBV6-5 to TRBJ2-3; D gene uncertain. Trimming removed 8 bases from V and 15 bases from J, with 21 bases in between. The V gene's germline CDR1 is MNHEY and CDR2 SVGAGI. This CDR3 has 12 residues. The CDR3 DNA reads TGTGCCAGCTACTCGACCGGGCTCGGGCATTATTTT. Protein product: CASYSTGLGHYF.

This clonotype has at least ten counts. J is TRBJ2-1 and V is TRBV4-1; 8 bases align to TRBD2. CDR3 length: 18 residues. V trimming: 3 bases; J trimming: 9 bases; junction bases outside the gene matches: 19. CDR1 is MGHRA and CDR2 is YSYEKL in the germline V gene. The CDR3: CASSQIIPGLGSRFEQFF. CDR3 bases: TGCGCCAGCAGCCAGATAATACCGGGACTAGGTTCGCGTTTTGAGCAGTTCTTC.

This clonotype was observed many times. The gene calls are TRBV6-2 or TRBV6-3 and TRBJ2-7; D perhaps matches TRBD1 (5 bases). CDR3 length equals 13 residues. V lost 6 bases and J 0 bases, leaving 9 bases between the germline ends. CDR1 and CDR2 from the germline V gene are MNHEY and SVGEGT. The CDR3 protein is CASSRTSSYEQYF. CDR3 nucleotides: TGTGCCAGCAGCCGGACAAGCTCCTACGAGCAGTACTTC.

The chain has TRBV19 and TRBJ1-5, with TRBD1 matching over 7 bases. The CDR3 length is 16 residues. The ends lost 4 bases at V and 4 bases at J; junction bases unmatched: 10. The germline V gene has CDR1 LNHDA and CDR2 SQIVND (reference sequence). The DNA of the CDR3 is TGTGCCAGTAGTACCCCCGTTGGCAGGGGGAATCAGCCCCAGCATTTT. It translates to CASSTPVGRGNQPQHF.

There are many counts of this clonotype. The chain is built from TRBV2 and TRBJ2-3; D ambiguous. The CDR3 covers 14 residues. Trimming stripped 7 bases from V and 0 bases from J, with 11 bases between. Germline assignment: CDR1 SNHLY and CDR2 FYNNEI. CDR3 nucleotide sequence: TGTGCCAGCACCGAGACGCAGAGCACAGATACGCAGTATTTT. It translates to CASTETQSTDTQYF. Using reference TRBV2 and TRBJ2-3 for the parts outside the CDR3, the full variable domain is EPEVTQTPSHQVTQMGQEVILRCVPISNHLYFYWYRQILGQKVEFLVSFYNNEISEKSEIFDDQFSVERPDGSNFTLKIRSTKLEDSAMYFCASTETQSTDTQYFGPGTRLTVL.

This clonotype was seen repeatedly, ten times or more. The chain joins TRBV12-3 or TRBV12-4 to TRBJ2-5; D possibly corresponds to TRBD2 (5 bases). The germline V and J ends were trimmed by 3 bases and 7 bases, with 12 bases remaining between them. The CDR3 has 13 amino acids. CDR3 protein: CASSFLSEGTQYF. In DNA, the CDR3 is TGTGCCAGCAGTTTTTTGTCTGAGGGGACCCAGTACTTC.

Ten or more counts support this clonotype. This sequence joins TRBV9 and TRBJ1-6; D gene unclear. Germline V CDR1 and CDR2: SGDLS, YYNGEE. V gave up 2 bases and J gave up 8 bases, with 8 bases separating them. The length of the CDR3 is 13 residues. CDR3 sequence reads: CASSVKWDSPLHF. The CDR3, as DNA: TGTGCCAGCAGCGTGAAATGGGATTCACCCCTCCACTTT.

This chain links TRBV7-3 with TRBJ1-6; 7 bases map to TRBD1. Looked up from germline, CDR1 is SGHTA and CDR2 is FQGTGA. The CDR3 is 15 amino acids. V shed 5 bases and J 8 bases; nucleotides not matched to a gene: 9. This chain's CDR3 is CASSIQGIGYSPLHF. In nucleotides, the CDR3 is TGTGCCAGCAGCATACAGGGGATCGGGTATTCACCCCTCCACTTT.